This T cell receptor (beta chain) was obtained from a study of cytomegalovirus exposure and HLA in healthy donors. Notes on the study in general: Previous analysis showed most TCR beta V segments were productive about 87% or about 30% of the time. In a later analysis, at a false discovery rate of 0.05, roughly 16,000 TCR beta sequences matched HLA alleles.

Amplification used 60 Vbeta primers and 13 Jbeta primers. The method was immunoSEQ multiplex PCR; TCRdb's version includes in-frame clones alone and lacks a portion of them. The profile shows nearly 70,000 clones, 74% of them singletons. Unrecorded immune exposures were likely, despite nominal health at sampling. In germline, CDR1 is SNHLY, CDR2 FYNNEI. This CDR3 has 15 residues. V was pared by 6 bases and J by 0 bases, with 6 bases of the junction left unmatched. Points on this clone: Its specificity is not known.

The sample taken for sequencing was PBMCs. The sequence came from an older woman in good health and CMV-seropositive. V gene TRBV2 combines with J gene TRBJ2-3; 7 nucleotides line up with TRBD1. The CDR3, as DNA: TGTGCCAGCAGCAGGACAGGCCTAAGCACAGATACGCAGTATTTT. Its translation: CASSRTGLSTDTQYF. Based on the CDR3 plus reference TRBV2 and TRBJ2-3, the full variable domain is EPEVTQTPSHQVTQMGQEVILRCVPISNHLYFYWYRQILGQKVEFLVSFYNNEISEKSEIFDDQFSVERPDGSNFTLKIRSTKLEDSAMYFCASSRTGLSTDTQYFGPGTRLTVL.